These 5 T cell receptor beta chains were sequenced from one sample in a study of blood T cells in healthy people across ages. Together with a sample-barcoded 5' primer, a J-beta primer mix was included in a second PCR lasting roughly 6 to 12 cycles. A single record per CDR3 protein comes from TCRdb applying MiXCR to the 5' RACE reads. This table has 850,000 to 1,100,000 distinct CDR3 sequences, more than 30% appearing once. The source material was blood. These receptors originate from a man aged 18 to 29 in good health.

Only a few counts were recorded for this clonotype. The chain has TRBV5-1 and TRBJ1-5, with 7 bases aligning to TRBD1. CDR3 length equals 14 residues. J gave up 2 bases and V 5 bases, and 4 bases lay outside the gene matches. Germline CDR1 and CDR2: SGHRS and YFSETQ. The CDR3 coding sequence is TGCGCCAGCAGGGAAACAGGGGGCAATCAGCCCCAGCATTTT. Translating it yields CASRETGGNQPQHF.

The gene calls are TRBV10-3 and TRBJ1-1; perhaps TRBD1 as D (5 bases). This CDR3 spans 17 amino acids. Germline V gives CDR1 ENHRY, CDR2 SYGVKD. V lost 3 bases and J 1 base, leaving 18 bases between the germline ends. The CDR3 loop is CAISDPAGRGKNTEAFF. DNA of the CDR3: TGTGCCATCAGTGACCCTGCGGGGCGGGGGAAGAACACTGAAGCTTTCTTT.

The CDR3 DNA follows: TGTGCCAGCAGCCCTCGTTCGCAGGGAATGGTCGATACGCAGTATTTT. Translated: CASSPRSQGMVDTQYF. This rearrangement joins TRBV9 to TRBJ2-3; possible D gene TRBD1, 5 bases. The CDR3 runs to 16 residues. The V gene's germline CDR1 is SGDLS and CDR2 YYNGEE. Deletions cut 4 bases from V and 6 bases from J, with 21 bases between.

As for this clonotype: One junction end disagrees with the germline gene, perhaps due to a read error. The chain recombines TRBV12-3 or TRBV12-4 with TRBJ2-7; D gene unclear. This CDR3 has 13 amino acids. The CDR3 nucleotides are TGTACCAGCAGTTTCGCCGGTCCCTACGAGCAGTACTTC. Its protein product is CTSSFAGPYEQYF.

DNA for the CDR3: TGTGCCAGCACCGAAAATGCCCCGTTTGAAGGGAACTATGGCTACACCTTC. Translation gives CASTENAPFEGNYGYTF. This chain joins TRBV5-6 and TRBJ1-2, with D unresolved. The CDR3 runs 17 residues. Germline CDR1 SGHDT, CDR2 YYEEEE. V lost 6 bases, J lost 2 bases, and 23 bases lay in between.